The TCR beta chain described here comes from a study of chemoradiotherapy in HPV16-positive cancers (dated by TCRdb to between 2021 and 2024). Study-wide context: Candidate HPV-specific T-cell clones and common TCR motifs were defined through functional T-cell assays on cells from a couple of HPV16-positive patients. Next, the candidate HPV-specific TCRs and motifs were followed in TCR repertoires from around 93 patients with HPV-related cancers. The study set out to ask whether T-cell immunity against the HPV oncoproteins E6 and E7 changes over the course of chemoradiotherapy and whether that immunity affects survival.

As for this clone: The clone's antigen remains unknown. Per-base quality was not reported, and no clone a single base away is much larger than it.

Taken from the germline V gene (reference sequence), the CDR1 and CDR2 loops are SGHNT and YYREEE. A distance of 20 bases separates the germline ends of V and J, which lose 4 bases and 3 bases respectively. CDR3 length: 16 amino acids, cysteine to phenylalanine. The kept DNA is CDR3 alone, 48 bases in frame from the first base. Repertoires were sampled repeatedly over the course of chemoradiotherapy, so clonal expansion could be followed in the tumor microenvironment. Preparation of the library involved the immunoSEQ multiplex PCR assay. TCRdb stores this immuneACCESS table with in-frame sequences only. Part of the clones is absent; in the studies checked, under half of the shortfall reflects unresolved V genes, and no reason is known for the rest. The sample has some 22,000 clones on record, about 90% of them singletons. In total, the top ten clones hold about 4.5% of the sample. Findings and caveats that apply to the study as a whole: In HPV16-positive patients, expansion of HPV-responsive T cells during chemoradiotherapy was found to be associated with improved recurrence-free survival. The functional definition of HPV-specific T cells came from only a couple of HPV16-positive patients, and the survival association was reported for HPV16-positive patients. Expansion of candidate HPV-specific clones and E7-related TCR motifs was observed in the tumor microenvironment during treatment, whereas no such expansion was observed for non-HPV-specific T cells.

This TCR came from a human donor with HPV-associated anogenital cancer. The sample here was blood, taken from a patient who underwent chemoradiotherapy. In this chain, TRBV5-4 is recombined with TRBJ2-7; a tentative D call is TRBD1 (5 bases match). The bases read TGTGCCAGCAGCCCAGACGCGAGACAGTTCCTCTACGAGCAGTACTTC. The resulting protein is CASSPDARQFLYEQYF.